This T cell receptor beta chain was sequenced during a study of cytomegalovirus exposure and HLA in healthy donors. Study findings and constraints: Serostatus for CMV was the only available immune exposure information.

As concerns this clone: The target antigen is unknown.

Germline CDR1 and CDR2: LNHNV and YYDKDF (reference sequence). V lost 1 base, J lost 4 bases, and 7 bases lay in between. The CDR3 length is 13 residues. The PCR contained 60 Vbeta and 13 Jbeta primers. Clones were read by immunoSEQ multiplex PCR, and TCRdb kept only the in-frame ones, dropping some. The sample records around 130,000 clones, 75% being singletons. The TCR was taken from a man aged 30-40 years in good health and CMV-seronegative. The chain uses TRBV15 and TRBJ2-5; no reliable D call. Sequences were obtained from PBMCs. The CDR3 DNA reads as TGTGCCACCAGCAGAGGTCCTTCAGAGACCCAGTACTTC. This sequence encodes CATSRGPSETQYF.